This T cell receptor (beta chain) stems from a study of blood T cell repertoires in COVID-19. Unmatched junction bases numbered 8, after V lost 4 bases and J lost 4 bases. The CDR3 has 15 amino acids. Germline assignment: CDR1 KGHSH and CDR2 LQKENI. Assay used: immunoSEQ multiplex PCR; TCRdb lists only in-frame clones, some missing. The table includes around 84,000 clones, about 82% detected once. The rearrangement links TRBV18 to TRBJ1-2; TRBD1 agrees at 8 bases. The sample taken for sequencing was peripheral blood. This sequence originates from a man older than 75 with active or convalescent COVID-19. The CDR3 nucleotides read TGTGCCAGCTCACAAAACCGGGACAGGCGCTATGGCTACACCTTC. Translation: CASSQNRDRRYGYTF.